The 17 T cell receptor beta chains below were found in one sample sequenced in a study of blood T cell repertoires in COVID-19. TCRdb's copy holds only in-frame clones and misses some; the assay was immunoSEQ multiplex PCR. Among 200,000 to 250,000 clones listed, roughly 85% were seen once. Sequenced sample: peripheral blood. The origin of the receptors is a woman aged 80 or older with acute or convalescent COVID-19.

V gene TRBV19 combines with J gene TRBJ2-2; D remains ambiguous. CDR3 size: 17 residues. Germline V CDR1 and CDR2: LNHDA, SQIVND (reference sequence). Between the trimmed V and J ends, which lost 3 bases and 8 bases, there was a span of 22 bases. The CDR3 loop reads CASSIGSKRESEGELFF. CDR3 DNA sequence: TGTGCCAGTAGTATCGGGTCCAAACGCGAAAGCGAAGGGGAGCTGTTTTTT.

The rearrangement joins TRBV2 to TRBJ2-1, with 14 nucleotides matching TRBD2. Unmatched junction bases numbered 2, after V lost 4 bases and J lost 0 bases. In germline, CDR1 is SNHLY, CDR2 FYNNEI. The CDR3 length is 17 residues. In nucleotides, the CDR3 is TGTGCCAGCAGTGGGACTAGCGGGGGGTCCTCCTACAATGAGCAGTTCTTC. This gives the protein CASSGTSGGSSYNEQFF.

This rearrangement joins TRBV6-4 to TRBJ1-4; no firm D call. Germline values: CDR1 MRHNA, CDR2 SNTAGT. The CDR3 loop spans 16 amino acids. Deletions cut 6 bases from V and 0 bases from J, with 14 bases between. CDR3 nucleotide sequence: TGTGCCAGCAGGGAGGAGCAGACTGCAACTAATGAAAAACTGTTTTTT. Translation: CASREEQTATNEKLFF.

This clone has more than one count but fewer than ten. The rearrangement uses TRBV9 and TRBJ1-1; a possible D gene is TRBD1 (5 bases). The CDR3 is 14 amino acids. The germline V gene has CDR1 SGDLS and CDR2 YYNGEE. Trimming removed 4 bases at V and 1 base at J, with 11 bases between. The CDR3 spells CASSINQGNTEAFF. Written as DNA, the CDR3 is TGTGCCAGCAGCATAAATCAGGGGAACACTGAAGCTTTCTTT. Full variable domain (outside the CDR3, taken from reference TRBV9 and TRBJ1-1): DSGVTQTPKHLITATGQRVTLRCSPRSGDLSVYWYQQSLDQGLQFLIQYYNGEERAKGNILERFSAQQFPDLHSELNLSSLELGDSALYFCASSINQGNTEAFFGQGTRLTVV.

The chain links TRBV7-7 to TRBJ2-3, with 12 positions matching TRBD2. CDR1 and CDR2 (germline): SSHAT, FNYEAQ (reference sequence). The CDR3 has 13 amino acids. CDR3 amino acids: CAVGTSGTDTQYF. The CDR3 DNA is TGTGCGGTCGGGACTAGCGGGACAGATACGCAGTATTTT.

The gene calls are TRBV9 and TRBJ1-5, with D hard to call. This CDR3 is built from 12 residues. Germline V gives CDR1 SGDLS, CDR2 YYNGEE. The V end was cut by 5 bases, the J end by 7 bases, with 10 bases between. In DNA, the CDR3 is TGTGCCAGCAGAACCACGAGCCAGCCCCAGCATTTT. Residues: CASRTTSQPQHF.

Written as DNA, the CDR3 is TGTGCCAGCTCACCTCTCGGTGGTACTGAGCAGTTCTTC. This sequence encodes CASSPLGGTEQFF. The V gene is TRBV18, the J gene TRBJ2-1; D remains unclear. The CDR3 spans 13 residues. Trimming took 3 bases from V and 9 from J, leaving 12 bases between them. Germline V gene sequence: CDR1 KGHSH, CDR2 LQKENI. The full variable domain, with the rest looked up from reference TRBV18 and TRBJ2-1, is NAGVMQNPRHLVRRRGQEARLRCSPMKGHSHVYWYRQLPEEGLKFMVYLQKENIIDESGMPKERFSAEFPKEGPSILRIQQVVRGDSAAYFCASSPLGGTEQFFGPGTRLTVL.

The chain is built from TRBV5-5 and TRBJ2-3; 7 bases line up with TRBD2. Germline-derived CDR1 and CDR2 are SGHKS and YYEKEE (reference sequence). This CDR3 comprises 15 residues. The J segment lost 5 bases and the V segment lost 0 bases, leaving 6 bases of the junction unmatched. The DNA of the CDR3 is TGTGCCAGCAGCTTGGGGTGGACTAGGATAGATACGCAGTATTTT. Translating gives CASSLGWTRIDTQYF.

V and J are TRBV29-1 and TRBJ1-1; D is ambiguous. CDR1 and CDR2 (germline): SQVTM, ANQGSEA. The CDR3 runs 14 residues. V was pared by 0 bases and J by 5 bases, with 13 bases between. The CDR3 sequence: CSVEDASGRTEAFF. The CDR3 DNA sequence: TGCAGCGTTGAAGACGCGTCGGGGAGGACTGAAGCTTTCTTT.

The gene calls are TRBV7-9 and TRBJ2-4, with 12 bases aligning to TRBD2. V lost 2 bases to trimming and J lost 2 bases; unmatched junction nucleotides: 10. Germline V lookup: CDR1 SEHNR, CDR2 FQNEAQ (reference sequence). The CDR3 runs 19 residues. CDR3 amino acids: CASSLPRGLAGISKNIQYF. The CDR3 bases are TGTGCCAGCAGCTTACCCCGCGGACTAGCGGGGATATCCAAAAACATTCAGTACTTC.

This chain joins TRBV12-3 or TRBV12-4 and TRBJ2-3; no firm D call. The CDR3 extends over 12 amino acids. The germline V and J ends were trimmed by 3 bases and 5 bases, with 6 bases remaining between them. Written as DNA, the CDR3 is TGTGCCAGCAGTTTCTCCCGAGATACGCAGTATTTT. Amino acids: CASSFSRDTQYF.

This chain links TRBV3-1 (or the pseudogene TRBV3-2) with TRBJ1-2; weak D call: TRBD1 (5 bases). Germline-derived CDR1 and CDR2 are LGHDT and YNNKEL (reference sequence). The germline V and J ends were trimmed by 1 base and 5 bases, with 11 bases remaining between them. CDR3 size: 14 residues. The CDR3 region is CASSQARGEYGYTF. The CDR3 DNA follows: TGTGCCAGCAGCCAAGCAAGGGGCGAGTATGGCTACACCTTC.

V usage is TRBV7-2 and J usage is TRBJ2-1, with 9 bases lining up with TRBD2. V shed 1 base and J 8 bases; nucleotides not matched to a gene: 12. From germline, CDR1 is SGHTA and CDR2 FQGNSA. CDR3 size: 17 residues. DNA of the CDR3: TGTGCCAGCAGCTTAGTAAGTGGGACTAGCCGTTTCGATGAGCAGTTCTTC. Amino acid sequence: CASSLVSGTSRFDEQFF.

This chain connects TRBV6-5 to TRBJ2-1; 7 bases align to TRBD2. Germline assignment: CDR1 MNHEY and CDR2 SVGAGI. The V segment lost 4 bases and the J segment 3 bases; nucleotides outside the gene matches: 6. The CDR3 sequence is 15 residues long. The DNA for the CDR3 is TGTGCCAGCAGTTCCCCGGGACTACTCTACAATGAGCAGTTCTTC. It yields the protein CASSSPGLLYNEQFF.

This sequence joins TRBV6-6 and TRBJ2-1; TRBD2 is a possible D gene (6 bases). The CDR3 is 16 amino acids. Trimming left V 2 bases short and J 9 bases short, with 20 bases between. Germline values: CDR1 MNHNY, CDR2 SVGAGI (reference sequence). CDR3 loop: CASSYPPYGGEGEQFF. In DNA, the CDR3 is TGTGCCAGCAGTTACCCTCCCTACGGGGGAGAGGGTGAGCAGTTCTTC.

The count of this clone is one. V and J are TRBV20-1 and TRBJ1-2; the D is unclear. The CDR3 spans 11 residues. Germline assignment: CDR1 DFQATT and CDR2 SNEGSKA (reference sequence). The V gene lost 6 bases and the J gene lost 7 bases, with 12 bases spanning the gap. The DNA of the CDR3 is TGCAGTGCGTCCCCCCTCAGTGGCTACACCTTC. Protein product: CSASPLSGYTF.

The rearrangement joins TRBV9 to TRBJ2-1; 14 bases map to TRBD2. V dropped 3 bases and J dropped 6; count of bases not matched to a gene: 5. The germline gives CDR1 SGDLS, CDR2 YYNGEE. CDR3 length: 16 residues. The CDR3 loop reads CASSDRLAGGLNEQFF. In nucleotides, the CDR3 is TGTGCCAGCAGCGACCGACTAGCGGGGGGGCTCAATGAGCAGTTCTTC.